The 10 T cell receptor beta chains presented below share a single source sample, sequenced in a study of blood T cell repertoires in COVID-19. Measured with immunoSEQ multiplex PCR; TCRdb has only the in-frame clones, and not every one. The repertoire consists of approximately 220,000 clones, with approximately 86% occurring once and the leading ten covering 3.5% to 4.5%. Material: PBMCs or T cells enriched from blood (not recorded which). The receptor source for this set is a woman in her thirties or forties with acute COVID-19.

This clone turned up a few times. Written as DNA, the CDR3 is TGTGCTAGTGGTTTCATGGGGGCGCAGGACACCGGGGAGCTGTTTTTT. It specifies CASGFMGAQDTGELFF. V and J are TRBV12-5 and TRBJ2-2; TRBD1 might be the D (6 bases). This CDR3 contains 16 residues. Trimming left V 3 bases short and J 3 bases short, with 14 bases between. From germline, CDR1 is LGHNT and CDR2 FRNRAP.

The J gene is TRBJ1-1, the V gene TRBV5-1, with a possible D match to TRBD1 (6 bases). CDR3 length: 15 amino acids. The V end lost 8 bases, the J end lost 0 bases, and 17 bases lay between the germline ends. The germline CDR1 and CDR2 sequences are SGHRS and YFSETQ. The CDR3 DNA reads TGCGCCAGTAAGCGGACAGTTTCTATGAACACTGAAGCTTTCTTT. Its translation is CASKRTVSMNTEAFF.

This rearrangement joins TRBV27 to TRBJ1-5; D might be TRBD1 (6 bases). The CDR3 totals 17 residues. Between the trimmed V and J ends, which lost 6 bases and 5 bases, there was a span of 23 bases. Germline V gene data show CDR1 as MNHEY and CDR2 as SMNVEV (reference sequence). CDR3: CASSLEGETGLHQPQHF. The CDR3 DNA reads TGTGCCAGCAGCCTAGAGGGGGAGACAGGACTTCATCAGCCCCAGCATTTT.

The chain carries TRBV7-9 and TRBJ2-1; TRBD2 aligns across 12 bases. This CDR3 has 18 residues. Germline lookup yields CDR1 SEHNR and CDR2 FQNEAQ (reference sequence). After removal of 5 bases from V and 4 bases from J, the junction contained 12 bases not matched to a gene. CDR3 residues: CASSRTTSGRALYNEQFF. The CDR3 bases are TGTGCCAGCAGCCGAACGACTAGCGGGAGAGCGCTATACAATGAGCAGTTCTTC.

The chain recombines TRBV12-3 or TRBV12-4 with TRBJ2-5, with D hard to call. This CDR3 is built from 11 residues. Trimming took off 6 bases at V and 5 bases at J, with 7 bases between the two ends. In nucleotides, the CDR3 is TGTGCCAGCAGGGCAGGCGAGACCCAGTACTTC. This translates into CASRAGETQYF.

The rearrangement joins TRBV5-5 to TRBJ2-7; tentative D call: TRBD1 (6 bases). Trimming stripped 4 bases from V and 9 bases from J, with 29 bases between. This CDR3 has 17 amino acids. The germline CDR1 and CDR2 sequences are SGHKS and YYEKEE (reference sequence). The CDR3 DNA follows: TGTGCCAGCAGCAGCGCCCCGCACAGGGCGATAGGGGTGCGGCAGTACTTC. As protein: CASSSAPHRAIGVRQYF.

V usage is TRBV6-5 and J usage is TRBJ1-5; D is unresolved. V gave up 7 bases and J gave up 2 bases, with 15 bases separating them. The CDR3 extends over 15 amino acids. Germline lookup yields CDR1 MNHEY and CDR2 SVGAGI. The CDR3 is CASTESHGRNQPQHF. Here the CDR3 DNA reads TGTGCCAGCACGGAAAGTCATGGGCGCAATCAGCCCCAGCATTTT.

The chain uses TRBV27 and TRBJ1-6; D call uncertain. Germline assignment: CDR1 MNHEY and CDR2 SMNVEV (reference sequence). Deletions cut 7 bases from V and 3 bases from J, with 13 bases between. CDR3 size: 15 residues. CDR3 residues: CASKLFRDYNSPLHF. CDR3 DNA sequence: TGTGCCAGCAAACTCTTTCGGGACTATAATTCACCCCTCCACTTT.

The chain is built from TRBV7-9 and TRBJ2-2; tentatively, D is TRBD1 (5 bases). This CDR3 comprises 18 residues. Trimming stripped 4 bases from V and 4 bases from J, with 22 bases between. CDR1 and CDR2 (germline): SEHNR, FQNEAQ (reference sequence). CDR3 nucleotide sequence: TGTGCCAGCAGCTCTTCCTCGCTCTTTACAGGATTCACCGGGGAGCTGTTTTTT. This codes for CASSSSSLFTGFTGELFF.

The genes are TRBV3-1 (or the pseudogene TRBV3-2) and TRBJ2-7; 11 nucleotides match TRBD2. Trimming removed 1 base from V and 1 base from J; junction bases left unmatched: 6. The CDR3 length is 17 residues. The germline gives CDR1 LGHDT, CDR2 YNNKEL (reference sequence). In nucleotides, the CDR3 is TGTGCCAGCAGCCAAGCGGGTAGCGGGAGGGAATCCTACGAGCAGTACTTC. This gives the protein CASSQAGSGRESYEQYF.